One and the same sample provided the 10 T cell receptor beta chains below, sequenced in a study of blood T cell repertoires in COVID-19. Sequencing was performed with immunoSEQ multiplex PCR; in TCRdb, only in-frame clones are kept and a portion is missing. This table has about 140,000 clones, approximately 90% appearing once. The sequencing input was peripheral blood. These receptors originate from a woman aged 80 or older with acute or convalescent COVID-19.

The gene calls are TRBV5-4 and TRBJ2-3, with D maybe TRBD2 (6 bases). Germline V gene lookup returns CDR1 SGHNT and CDR2 YYREEE (reference sequence). The length of the CDR3 is 15 residues. The germline V and J ends were trimmed by 3 bases and 0 bases, with 11 bases remaining between them. CDR3 loop: CASSYRDSSTDTQYF. The CDR3 DNA reads as TGTGCCAGCAGCTACCGGGACTCCAGCACAGATACGCAGTATTTT. The variable domain in full, completed from reference TRBV5-4 and TRBJ2-3, reads ETGVTQSPTHLIKTRGQQVTLRCSSQSGHNTVSWYQQALGQGPQFIFQYYREEENGRGNFPPRFSGLQFPNYSSELNVNALELDDSALYLCASSYRDSSTDTQYFGPGTRLTVL.

The rearrangement links TRBV4-3 to TRBJ2-7; D might be TRBD2 (7 bases). CDR1 is LGHNA and CDR2 is YSLEER in the germline V gene. This CDR3 has 15 residues. The V end lost 4 bases, the J end lost 4 bases, and 17 bases lay between the germline ends. This CDR3 reads CASSPRGGSIYEQYF. Here the CDR3 DNA reads TGCGCCAGCAGCCCTAGGGGGGGCTCCATTTACGAGCAGTACTTC.

The genes are TRBV5-4 and TRBJ1-6; the D gene is possibly TRBD1 (6 bases). The germline V gene has CDR1 SGHNT and CDR2 YYREEE (reference sequence). This CDR3 has 16 amino acids. V was cut by 4 bases and J by 4 bases, with 15 bases left in between. Here the CDR3 reads CASSAGQNLYNSPLHF. The CDR3 bases are TGTGCCAGCAGCGCTGGACAGAATCTTTATAATTCACCCCTCCACTTT.

The rearrangement uses TRBV6-5 and TRBJ1-2; the match to TRBD1 covers 9 bases. Germline trimming cut 6 bases from V and 4 bases from J; bases unmatched to any gene: 6. The CDR3 totals 14 residues. The germline V gene has CDR1 MNHEY and CDR2 SVGAGI. CDR3 nucleotide sequence: TGTGCCAGCAGCTCGGGACAGGGCTTCTATGGCTACACCTTC. Translating it yields CASSSGQGFYGYTF.

J is TRBJ2-3 and V is TRBV5-1; possibly TRBD1 for D (6 bases). V shed 1 base and J shed 3 bases, with 12 bases lying between them. Germline CDR1 SGHRS, CDR2 YFSETQ. CDR3 size: 15 residues. In DNA, the CDR3 is TGCGCCAGCAGCTTGACAGGGCAGTGGACAGATACGCAGTATTTT. The encoded protein is CASSLTGQWTDTQYF.

This sequence joins TRBV9 and TRBJ1-2, with D tentatively TRBD1 (6 bases). V was clipped by 4 bases and J by 0 bases, with 13 bases between them. The length of the CDR3 is 15 residues. CDR1 is SGDLS, CDR2 YYNGEE, per germline. The CDR3: CASSTKGVPNYGYTF. DNA for the CDR3: TGTGCCAGCAGCACCAAGGGGGTCCCTAACTATGGCTACACCTTC.

The chain combines TRBV5-1 with TRBJ1-1, with 11 bases fitting TRBD1. From germline, CDR1 is SGHRS and CDR2 YFSETQ. V shed 0 bases and J 4 bases; nucleotides not matched to a gene: 2. The CDR3 sequence is 15 residues long. CDR3 DNA: TGCGCCAGCAGCTTGGGGGACAGGGGGTTCACTGAAGCTTTCTTT. Protein: CASSLGDRGFTEAFF.

The CDR3 coding sequence is TGTGCCAGCAGCCGGGACAGAACCCTTAATTCACCCCTCCACTTT. Protein: CASSRDRTLNSPLHF. The chain carries TRBV7-9 and TRBJ1-6, with 7 bases lining up with TRBD1. The germline V gene has CDR1 SEHNR and CDR2 FQNEAQ (reference sequence). V gave up 5 bases and J gave up 6 bases; unmatched junction bases: 7. This CDR3 is built from 15 residues.

This chain joins TRBV7-9 and TRBJ1-3, with D perhaps TRBD1 (5 bases). Per the germline V gene, CDR1 is SEHNR and CDR2 is FQNEAQ (reference sequence). The CDR3 loop spans 17 amino acids. Trimming removed 8 bases from V and 0 bases from J, with 20 bases in between. The CDR3 sequence is CASGTGSGGSSGNTIYF. CDR3 coding DNA: TGTGCCAGCGGTACCGGATCGGGGGGGAGCTCTGGAAACACCATATATTTT.

CDR3 protein: CASRPGQETQYF. DNA of the CDR3: TGCGCCAGCAGGCCGGGGCAAGAGACCCAGTACTTC. The chain carries TRBV5-1 and TRBJ2-5, with TRBD2 as a possible D gene (5 bases). Germline loops: CDR1 SGHRS, CDR2 YFSETQ. The CDR3 sequence is 12 residues long. The V gene lost 5 bases and the J gene lost 2 bases, with 7 bases spanning the gap.